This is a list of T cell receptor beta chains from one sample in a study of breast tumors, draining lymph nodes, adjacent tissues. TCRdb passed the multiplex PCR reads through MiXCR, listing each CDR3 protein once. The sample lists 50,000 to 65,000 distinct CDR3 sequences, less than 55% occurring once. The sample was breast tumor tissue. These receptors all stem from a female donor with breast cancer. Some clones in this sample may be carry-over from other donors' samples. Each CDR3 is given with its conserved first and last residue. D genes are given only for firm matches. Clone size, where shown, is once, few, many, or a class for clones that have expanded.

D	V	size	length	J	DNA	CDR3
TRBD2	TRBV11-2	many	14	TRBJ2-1	TGTGCCAGCAGCTTAATTTTTGGGAGGGGTGAGCAGTTCTTC	CASSLIFGRGEQFF
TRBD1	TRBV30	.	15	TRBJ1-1	TGTGCCTGGAGGGAACAGGGGTTGGTGAACACTGAAGCTTTCTTT	CAWREQGLVNTEAFF
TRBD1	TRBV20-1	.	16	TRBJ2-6	TGCAGTGCTAAGGACAGGGTTGATAATGTGGCCGACGTCCTGACTTTC	CSAKDRVDNVADVLTF
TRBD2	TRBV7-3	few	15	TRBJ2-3	TGTGCCAGCAGCAGCGGACTAGCGGGAGTGGGTACGCAGTATTTT	CASSSGLAGVGTQYF
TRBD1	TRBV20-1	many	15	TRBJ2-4	TGCAGTGCTAGAGAGATGTGGACAGGTAAAAACATTCAGTACTTC	CSAREMWTGKNIQYF
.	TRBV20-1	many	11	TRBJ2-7	TGCAGTGCTGGAAGGGTTTACGAGCAGTACTTC	CSAGRVYEQYF
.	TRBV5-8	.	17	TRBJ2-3	TGTGCCAGCAGCTTGGTCTCACCGGGGGCGCACACAGATACGCAGTACTTT	CASSLVSPGAHTDTQYF
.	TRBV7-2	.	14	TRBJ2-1	TGCGCCAGCAGTGATTTAGTAGCGGACAATGAGCAGTTCTTC	CASSDLVADNEQFF
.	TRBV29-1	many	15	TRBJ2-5	TGCAGCGTCCCCCCGTCGACAGCGTACCAAGAGACCCAGTACTTC	CSVPPSTAYQETQYF
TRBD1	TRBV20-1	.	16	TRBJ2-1	TGCAGTGCTGGAAGGCAGACAGGGGGCTTCAGCGATGAGCAGTTCTTC	CSAGRQTGGFSDEQFF
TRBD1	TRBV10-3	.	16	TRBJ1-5	TGTGCCATCAGTGAGGGGACAGGGGGCGGCATACAGCCCCAGCATTTT	CAISEGTGGGIQPQHF
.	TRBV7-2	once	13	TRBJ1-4	TGTGCCAGCAGTGAAGTATGCCGGCAAAAGCTGTTTTTT	CASSEVCRQKLFF
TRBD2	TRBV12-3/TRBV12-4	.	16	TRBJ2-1	TGTGCCGGCAGTTTCTCCGTGGCGGGAGATTGGGATGAGCAGTTCTTC	CAGSFSVAGDWDEQFF
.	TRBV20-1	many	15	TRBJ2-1	TGCAGTGCTAGTCTGGGGTCAGGCTCCTACAATGAGCAGTTCTTC	CSASLGSGSYNEQFF
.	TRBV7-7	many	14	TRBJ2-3	TGTGCCAGCAGCTTAGGTCACGCCACAGATACGCAGTATTTT	CASSLGHATDTQYF
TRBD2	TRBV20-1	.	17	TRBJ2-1	TGCAGTGCTCAAGGGGCTAGCGGGAGGTCAATGGGCAATGAGCAGTTCTTC	CSAQGASGRSMGNEQFF
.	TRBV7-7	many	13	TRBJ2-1	TGTGCCAGCAGCTTAGGACAGTACAATGAGCAGTTCTTC	CASSLGQYNEQFF